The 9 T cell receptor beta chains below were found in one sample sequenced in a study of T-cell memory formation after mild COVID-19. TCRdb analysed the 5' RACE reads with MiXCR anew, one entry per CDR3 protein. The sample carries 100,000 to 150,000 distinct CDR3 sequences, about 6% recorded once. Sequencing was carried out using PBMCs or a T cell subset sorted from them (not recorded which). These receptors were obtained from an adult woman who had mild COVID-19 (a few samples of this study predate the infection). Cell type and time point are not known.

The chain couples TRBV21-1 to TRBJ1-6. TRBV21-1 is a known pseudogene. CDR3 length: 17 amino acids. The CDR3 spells CASSKGPHGGGNSPLHF. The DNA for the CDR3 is TGTGCCAGCAGCAAAGGACCCCACGGGGGAGGTAATTCACCCCTCCACTTT.

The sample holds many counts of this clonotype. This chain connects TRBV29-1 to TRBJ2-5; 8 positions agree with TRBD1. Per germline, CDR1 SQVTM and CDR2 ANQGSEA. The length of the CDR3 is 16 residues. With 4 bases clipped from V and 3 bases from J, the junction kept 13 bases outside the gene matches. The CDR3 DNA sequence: TGCAGCGTTGTGACGTCGGACAGGGTTTGGGAAGAGACCCAGTACTTC. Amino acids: CSVVTSDRVWEETQYF. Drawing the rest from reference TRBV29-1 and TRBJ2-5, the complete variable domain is SAVISQKPSRDICQRGTSLTIQCQVDSQVTMMFWYRQQPGQSLTLIATANQGSEATYESGFVIDKFPISRPNLTFSTLTVSNMSPEDSSIYLCSVVTSDRVWEETQYFGPGTRLLVL.

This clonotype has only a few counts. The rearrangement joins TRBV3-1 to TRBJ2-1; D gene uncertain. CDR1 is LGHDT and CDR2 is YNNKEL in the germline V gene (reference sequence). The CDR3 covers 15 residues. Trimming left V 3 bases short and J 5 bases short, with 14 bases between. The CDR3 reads CASSHPVHHNNEQFF. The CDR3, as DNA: TGTGCCAGCAGCCACCCCGTTCATCATAACAATGAGCAGTTCTTC.

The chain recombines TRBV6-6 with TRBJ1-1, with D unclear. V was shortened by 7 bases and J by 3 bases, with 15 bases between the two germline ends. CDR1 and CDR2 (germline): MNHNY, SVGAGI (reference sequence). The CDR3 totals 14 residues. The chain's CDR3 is CASNKKGSHTEAFF. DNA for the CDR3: TGTGCCAGCAACAAGAAGGGTTCGCACACTGAAGCTTTCTTT.

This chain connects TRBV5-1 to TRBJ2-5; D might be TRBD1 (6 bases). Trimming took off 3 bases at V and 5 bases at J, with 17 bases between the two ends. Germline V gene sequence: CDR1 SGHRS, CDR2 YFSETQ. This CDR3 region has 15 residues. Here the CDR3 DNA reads TGCGCCAGCAGCTCACTGGACAGCTTAAGGGAGACCCAGTACTTC. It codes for CASSSLDSLRETQYF.

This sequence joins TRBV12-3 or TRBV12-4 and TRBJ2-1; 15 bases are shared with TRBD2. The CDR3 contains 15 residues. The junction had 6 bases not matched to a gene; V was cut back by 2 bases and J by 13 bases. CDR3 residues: CASSLSGLAGGAQFF. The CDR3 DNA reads TGTGCCAGCAGTTTATCGGGACTAGCGGGGGGAGCCCAGTTCTTC.

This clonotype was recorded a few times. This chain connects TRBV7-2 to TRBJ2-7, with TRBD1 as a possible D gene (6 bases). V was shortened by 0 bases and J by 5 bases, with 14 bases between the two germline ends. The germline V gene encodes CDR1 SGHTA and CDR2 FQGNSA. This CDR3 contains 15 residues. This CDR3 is CASSLAFPRGNEQYF. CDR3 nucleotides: TGTGCCAGCAGCTTAGCATTTCCGAGGGGGAACGAGCAGTACTTC.

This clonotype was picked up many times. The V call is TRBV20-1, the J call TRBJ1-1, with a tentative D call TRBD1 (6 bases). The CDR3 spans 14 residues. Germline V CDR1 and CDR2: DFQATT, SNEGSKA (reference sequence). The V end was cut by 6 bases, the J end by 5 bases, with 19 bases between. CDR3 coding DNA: TGCAGTGCGGATAAAGGGGGGGCGGATACTGAAGCTTTCTTT. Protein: CSADKGGADTEAFF.

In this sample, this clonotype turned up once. The CDR3 DNA reads as TGCAGTGCATCCCCGACTCGCGGGGGGGCCTACGAGCAGTACTTC. Protein: CSASPTRGGAYEQYF. The rearrangement links TRBV20-1 to TRBJ2-7, with 9 bases matching TRBD2. Germline lookup yields CDR1 DFQATT and CDR2 SNEGSKA (reference sequence). V gave up 6 bases and J gave up 2 bases; unmatched junction bases: 11. This CDR3 region has 15 residues.